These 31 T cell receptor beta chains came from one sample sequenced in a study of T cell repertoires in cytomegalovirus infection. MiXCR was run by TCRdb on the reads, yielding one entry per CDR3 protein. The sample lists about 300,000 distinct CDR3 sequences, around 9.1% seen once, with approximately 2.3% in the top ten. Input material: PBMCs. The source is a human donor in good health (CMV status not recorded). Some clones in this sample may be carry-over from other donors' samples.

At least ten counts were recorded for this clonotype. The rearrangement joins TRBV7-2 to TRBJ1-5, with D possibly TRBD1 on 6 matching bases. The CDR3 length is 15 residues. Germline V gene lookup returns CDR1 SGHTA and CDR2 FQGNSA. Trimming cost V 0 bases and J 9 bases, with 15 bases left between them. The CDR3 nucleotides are TGTGCCAGCAGCTTAGCTTCAGGGGCTCCTCGGCCCCAGCATTTT. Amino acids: CASSLASGAPRPQHF.

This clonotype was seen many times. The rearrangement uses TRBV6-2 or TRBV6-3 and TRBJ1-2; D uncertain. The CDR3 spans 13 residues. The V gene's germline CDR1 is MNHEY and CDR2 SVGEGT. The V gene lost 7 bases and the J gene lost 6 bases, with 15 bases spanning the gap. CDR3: CASTLWERDGYTF. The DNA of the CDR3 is TGTGCCAGCACCCTCTGGGAAAGAGATGGCTACACCTTC.

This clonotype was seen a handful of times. In DNA form, the CDR3 reads TGTGCCAGCAGCACCGGGACTAGCGGCTCAGATACGCAGTATTTT. Translation gives CASSTGTSGSDTQYF. V gene TRBV7-9 combines with J gene TRBJ2-3; TRBD2 agrees at 11 bases. CDR3 length: 15 amino acids. The ends lost 5 bases at V and 4 bases at J; junction bases unmatched: 5. CDR1 is SEHNR, CDR2 FQNEAQ, per germline (reference sequence).

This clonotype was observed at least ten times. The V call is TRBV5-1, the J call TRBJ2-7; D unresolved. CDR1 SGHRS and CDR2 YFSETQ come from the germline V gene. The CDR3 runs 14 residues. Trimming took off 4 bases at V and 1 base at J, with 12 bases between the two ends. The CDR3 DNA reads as TGCGCCAGCAGCCGGCGACATACGTCCTACGAGCAGTACGTC. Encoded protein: CASSRRHTSYEQYV.

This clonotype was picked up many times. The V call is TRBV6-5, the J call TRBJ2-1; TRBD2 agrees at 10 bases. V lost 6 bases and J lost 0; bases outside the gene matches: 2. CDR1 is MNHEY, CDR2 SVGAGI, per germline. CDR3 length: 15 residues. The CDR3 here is CASRASGGSYNEQFF. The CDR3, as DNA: TGTGCCAGCAGGGCTAGCGGGGGCTCCTACAATGAGCAGTTCTTC.

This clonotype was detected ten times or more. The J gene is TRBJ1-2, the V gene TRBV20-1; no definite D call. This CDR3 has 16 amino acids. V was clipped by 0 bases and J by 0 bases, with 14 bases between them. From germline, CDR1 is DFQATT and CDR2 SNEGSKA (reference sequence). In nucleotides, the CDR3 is TGCAGTGCTAGAGAAAGGGAGGCCTTAGCTAACTATGGCTACACCTTC. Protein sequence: CSAREREALANYGYTF.

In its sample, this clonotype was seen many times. The CDR3 region has the DNA TGTGCCAGCAGTTACTCTTGGACAGCCAATCAGCCCCAGCATTTT. Protein product: CASSYSWTANQPQHF. The chain recombines TRBV6-2 or TRBV6-3 with TRBJ1-5; a possible D gene is TRBD1 (6 bases). CDR1 and CDR2 from the germline V gene are MNHEY and SVGEGT. This CDR3 is built from 15 residues. Trimming shortened V by 0 bases and J by 3 bases, and 9 bases separated the two germline ends.

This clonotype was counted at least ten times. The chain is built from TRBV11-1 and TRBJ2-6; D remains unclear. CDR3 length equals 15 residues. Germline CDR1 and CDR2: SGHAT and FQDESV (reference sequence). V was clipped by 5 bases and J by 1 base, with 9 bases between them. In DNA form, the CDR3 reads TGTGCCAGCAGCCCCCCCTCTTCTGGGGCCAACGTCCTGACTTTC. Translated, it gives CASSPPSSGANVLTF.

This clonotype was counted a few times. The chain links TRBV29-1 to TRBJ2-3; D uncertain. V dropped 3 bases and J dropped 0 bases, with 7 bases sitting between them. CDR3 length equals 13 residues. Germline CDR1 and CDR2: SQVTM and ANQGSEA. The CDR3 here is CSVDNGSTDTQYF. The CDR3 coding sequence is TGCAGCGTTGATAACGGGAGCACAGATACGCAGTATTTT.

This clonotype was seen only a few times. The CDR3, as DNA: TGTGCCAGCAGTGCCTCCACCATACCTAGCACAGATACGCAGTATTTT. Residues: CASSASTIPSTDTQYF. This rearrangement joins TRBV2 to TRBJ2-3; D is unresolved. V lost 4 bases to trimming and J lost 0 bases, with 14 bases between them. The germline gives CDR1 SNHLY, CDR2 FYNNEI. The CDR3 consists of 16 residues.

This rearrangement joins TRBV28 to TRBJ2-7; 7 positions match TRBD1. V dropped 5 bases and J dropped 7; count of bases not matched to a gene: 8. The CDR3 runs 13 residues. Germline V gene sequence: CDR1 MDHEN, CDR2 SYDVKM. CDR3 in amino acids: CASSGDRAREQYV. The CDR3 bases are TGTGCCAGCAGTGGCGACAGGGCACGGGAGCAGTACGTC.

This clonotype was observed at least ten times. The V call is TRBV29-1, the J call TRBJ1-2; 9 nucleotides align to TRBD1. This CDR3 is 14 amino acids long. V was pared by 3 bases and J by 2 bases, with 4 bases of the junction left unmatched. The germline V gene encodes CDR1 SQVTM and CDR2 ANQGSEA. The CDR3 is CSVEADRGNYGYTF. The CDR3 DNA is TGCAGCGTTGAGGCGGACAGGGGAAACTATGGCTACACCTTC.

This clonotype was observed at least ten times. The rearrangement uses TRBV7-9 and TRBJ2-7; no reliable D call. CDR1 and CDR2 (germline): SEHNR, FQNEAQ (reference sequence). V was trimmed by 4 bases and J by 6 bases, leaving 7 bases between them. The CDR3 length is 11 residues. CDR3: CASSYSGEQYV. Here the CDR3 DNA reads TGTGCCAGCAGCTACTCTGGCGAGCAGTACGTC.

CDR3: CASSSQEYGYTF. The CDR3 DNA sequence: TGTGCCAGCAGCTCACAGGAATATGGCTACACCTTC. The gene calls are TRBV28 and TRBJ1-2, with a tentative D call TRBD1 (5 bases). The CDR3 covers 12 residues. Germline V gene data show CDR1 as MDHEN and CDR2 as SYDVKM. V shed 6 bases and J shed 5 bases, with 10 bases lying between them.

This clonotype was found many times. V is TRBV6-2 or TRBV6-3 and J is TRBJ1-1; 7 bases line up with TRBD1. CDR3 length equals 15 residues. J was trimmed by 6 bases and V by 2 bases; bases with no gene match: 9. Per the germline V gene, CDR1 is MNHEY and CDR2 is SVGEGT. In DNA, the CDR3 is TGTGCCAGCAGTTACATGACAGGGAGCCCCGCTGAAGCTTTCTTT. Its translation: CASSYMTGSPAEAFF.

The CDR3 DNA follows: TGTGCCAGCAGTTACTTGGGACAGGGGACTGGAAACACCATATATTTT. Its translation: CASSYLGQGTGNTIYF. V usage is TRBV6-5 and J usage is TRBJ1-3, with 10 bases fitting TRBD1. Germline-derived CDR1 and CDR2 are MNHEY and SVGAGI. V lost 1 base and J lost 2; bases outside the gene matches: 2. This CDR3 has 16 amino acids.

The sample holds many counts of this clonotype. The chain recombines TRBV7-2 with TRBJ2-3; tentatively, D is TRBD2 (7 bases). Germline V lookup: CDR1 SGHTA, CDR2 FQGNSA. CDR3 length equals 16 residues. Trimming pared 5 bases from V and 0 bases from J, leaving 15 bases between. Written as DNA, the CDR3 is TGTGCCAGCAGCAAATCGCGGGGGCCGAGCACAGATACGCAGTATTTT. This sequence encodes CASSKSRGPSTDTQYF.

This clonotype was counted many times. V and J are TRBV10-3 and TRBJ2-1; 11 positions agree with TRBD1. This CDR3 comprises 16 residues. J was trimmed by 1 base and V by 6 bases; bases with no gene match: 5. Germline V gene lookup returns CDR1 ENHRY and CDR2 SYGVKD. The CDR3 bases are TGTGCCATCAGGGGGACAGGGGGTCCTTCCTACAATGAGCAGTTCTTC. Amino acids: CAIRGTGGPSYNEQFF.

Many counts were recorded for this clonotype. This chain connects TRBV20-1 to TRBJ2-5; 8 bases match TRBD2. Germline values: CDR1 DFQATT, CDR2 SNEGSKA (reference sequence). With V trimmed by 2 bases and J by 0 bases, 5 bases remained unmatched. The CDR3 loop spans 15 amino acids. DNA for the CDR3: TGCAGTGCTAGAAGAACTAGCGGAAACCAAGAGACCCAGTACTTC. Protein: CSARRTSGNQETQYF.

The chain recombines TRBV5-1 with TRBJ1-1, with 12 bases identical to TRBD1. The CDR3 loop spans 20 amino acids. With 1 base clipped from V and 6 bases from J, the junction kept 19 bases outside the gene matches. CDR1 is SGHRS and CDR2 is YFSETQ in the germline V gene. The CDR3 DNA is TGCGCCAGCAGCTTGTTCTTGGTAGGGACAGGGGGCCCCCACGGGGCTGAAGCTTTCTTT. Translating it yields CASSLFLVGTGGPHGAEAFF.

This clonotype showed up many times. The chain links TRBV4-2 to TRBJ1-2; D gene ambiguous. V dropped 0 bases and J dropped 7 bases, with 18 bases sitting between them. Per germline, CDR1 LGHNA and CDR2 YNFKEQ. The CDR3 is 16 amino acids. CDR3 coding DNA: TGTGCCAGCAGCCAAGATGGTAGAGGGTTTATCGGTGGCTACACCTTC. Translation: CASSQDGRGFIGGYTF.

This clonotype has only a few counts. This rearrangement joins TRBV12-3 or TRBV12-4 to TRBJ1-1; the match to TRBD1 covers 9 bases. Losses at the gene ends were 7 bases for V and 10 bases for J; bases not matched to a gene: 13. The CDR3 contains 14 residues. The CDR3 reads CASTISYRGLGAFF. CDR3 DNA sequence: TGTGCCAGCACCATTTCGTACAGGGGGCTCGGAGCTTTCTTT.

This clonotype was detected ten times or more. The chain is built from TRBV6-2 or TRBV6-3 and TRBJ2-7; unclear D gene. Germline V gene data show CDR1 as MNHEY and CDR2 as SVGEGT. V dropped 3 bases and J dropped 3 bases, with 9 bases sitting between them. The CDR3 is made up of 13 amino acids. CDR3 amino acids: CASSYGGSYEQYV. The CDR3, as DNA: TGTGCCAGCAGTTATGGTGGAAGCTACGAGCAGTACGTC.

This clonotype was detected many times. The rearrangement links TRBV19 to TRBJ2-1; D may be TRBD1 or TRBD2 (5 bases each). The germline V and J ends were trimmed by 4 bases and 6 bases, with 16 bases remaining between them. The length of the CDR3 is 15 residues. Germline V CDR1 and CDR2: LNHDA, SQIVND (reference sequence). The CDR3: CASSTGLVRGNEQFF. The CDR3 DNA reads TGTGCCAGTAGTACCGGACTCGTGAGGGGCAATGAGCAGTTCTTC.

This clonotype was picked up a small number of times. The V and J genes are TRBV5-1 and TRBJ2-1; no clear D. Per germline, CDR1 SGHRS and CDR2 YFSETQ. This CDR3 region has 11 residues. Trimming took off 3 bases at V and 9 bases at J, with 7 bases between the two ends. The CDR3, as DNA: TGCGCCAGCAGCTCCGACGGTGAGCAGTTCTTC. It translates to CASSSDGEQFF. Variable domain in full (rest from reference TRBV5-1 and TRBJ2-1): KAGVTQTPRYLIKTRGQQVTLSCSPISGHRSVSWYQQTPGQGLQFLFEYFSETQRNKGNFPGRFSGRQFSNSRSEMNVSTLELGDSALYLCASSSDGEQFFGPGTRLTVL.

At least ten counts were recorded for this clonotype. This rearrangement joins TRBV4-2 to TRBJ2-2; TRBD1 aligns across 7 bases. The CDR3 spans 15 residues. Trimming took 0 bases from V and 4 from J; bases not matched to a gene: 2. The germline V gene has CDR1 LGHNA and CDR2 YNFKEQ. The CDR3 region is CASSQETGVTGELFF. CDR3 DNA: TGTGCCAGCAGCCAAGAAACAGGGGTCACCGGGGAGCTGTTTTTT.

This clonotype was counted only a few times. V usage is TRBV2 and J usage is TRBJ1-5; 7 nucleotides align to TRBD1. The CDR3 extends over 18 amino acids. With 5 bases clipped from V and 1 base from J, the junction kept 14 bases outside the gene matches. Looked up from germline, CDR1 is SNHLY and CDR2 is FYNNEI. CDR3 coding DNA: TGTGCCAGCAGTCCGGATCGGAGGACAGGAGTGAGCAATCAGCCCCAGCATTTT. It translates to CASSPDRRTGVSNQPQHF.

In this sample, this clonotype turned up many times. CDR3 DNA: TGTGCCAGCAGTTACTGGGACGCTACAAACGATGAGCAGTTCTTC. It is translated as CASSYWDATNDEQFF. The V gene is TRBV6-5, the J gene TRBJ2-1, with D perhaps being TRBD1 or TRBD2 (5 bases each). The ends were cut back, 1 base at V and 8 bases at J, with 15 bases in the middle. The CDR3 contains 15 residues. Germline loops: CDR1 MNHEY, CDR2 SVGAGI.

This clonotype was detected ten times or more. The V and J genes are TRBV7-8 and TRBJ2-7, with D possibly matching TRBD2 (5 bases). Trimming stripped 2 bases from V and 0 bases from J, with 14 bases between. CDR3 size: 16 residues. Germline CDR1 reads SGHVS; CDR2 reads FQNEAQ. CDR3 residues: CASSLSPGISSYEQYV. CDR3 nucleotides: TGTGCCAGCAGCTTATCCCCGGGGATCTCCTCCTACGAGCAGTACGTC.

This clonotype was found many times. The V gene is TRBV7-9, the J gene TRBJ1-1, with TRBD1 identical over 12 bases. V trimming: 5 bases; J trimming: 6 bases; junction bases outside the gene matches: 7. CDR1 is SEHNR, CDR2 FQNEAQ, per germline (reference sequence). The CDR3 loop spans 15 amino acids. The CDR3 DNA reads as TGTGCCAGCAGCGTCTCCGGGACAGGGGGCTCTGAAGCTTTCTTT. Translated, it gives CASSVSGTGGSEAFF.

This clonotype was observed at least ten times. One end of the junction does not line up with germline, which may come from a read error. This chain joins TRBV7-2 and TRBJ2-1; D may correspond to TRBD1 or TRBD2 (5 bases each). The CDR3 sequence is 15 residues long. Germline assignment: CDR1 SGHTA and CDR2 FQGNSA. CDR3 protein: CASSIAPGPQDEQFF. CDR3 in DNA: TGTGCCAGCAGCATAGCCCCGGGACCCCAGGATGAGCAGTTCTTC. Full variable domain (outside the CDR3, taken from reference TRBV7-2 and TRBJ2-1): GAGVSQSPSNKVTEKGKDVELRCDPISGHTALYWYRQSLGQGLEFLIYFQGNSAPDKSGLPSDRFSAERTGGSVSTLTIQRTQQEDSAVYLCASSIAPGPQDEQFFGPGTRLTVL.